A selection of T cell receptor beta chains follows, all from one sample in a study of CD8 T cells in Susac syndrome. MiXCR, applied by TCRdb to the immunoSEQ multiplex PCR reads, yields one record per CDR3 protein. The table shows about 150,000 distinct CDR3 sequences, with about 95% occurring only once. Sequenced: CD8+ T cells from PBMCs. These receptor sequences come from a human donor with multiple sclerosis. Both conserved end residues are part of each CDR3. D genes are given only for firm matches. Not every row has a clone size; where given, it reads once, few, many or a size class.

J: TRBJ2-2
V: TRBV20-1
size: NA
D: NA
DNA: TGCAGTGGTCGGGATTTCGAGAACACCGGGGAGCTGTTTTTT
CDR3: CSGRDFENTGELFF

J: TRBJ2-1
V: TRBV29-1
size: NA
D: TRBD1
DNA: TGCAGCGCCTGGGACAGTCTTTACAATGAGCAGTTCTTC
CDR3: CSAWDSLYNEQFF

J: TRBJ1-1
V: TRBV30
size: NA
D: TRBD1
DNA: TGTGCCTGGATTCCCTACAACGGGACAGTGGACGCTTTCTTT
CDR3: CAWIPYNGTVDAFF

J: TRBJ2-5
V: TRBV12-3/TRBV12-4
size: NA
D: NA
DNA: TGTGCCAGCGAAGGAGGGGACCAAGAGACCCAGTACTTC
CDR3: CASEGGDQETQYF

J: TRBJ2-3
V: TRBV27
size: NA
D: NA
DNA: TGTGCCAGCAGTTCCCCGGGGAACACAGATACGCAGTATTTT
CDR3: CASSSPGNTDTQYF

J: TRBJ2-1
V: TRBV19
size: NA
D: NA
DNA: TGTGCCAGTAGTATCTCAGCGAATGAGCAGTTCTTC
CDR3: CASSISANEQFF

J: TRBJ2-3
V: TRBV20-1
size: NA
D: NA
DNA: TGCAGTGCTAGTCTCAGGGTTAGGTCTTCTAGCACAGATACGCAGTATTTT
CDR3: CSASLRVRSSSTDTQYF

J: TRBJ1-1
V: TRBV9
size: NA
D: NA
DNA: TGTGCCAGCAGCCCCTCCCCGACAGCGAACACTGAAGCTTTCTTT
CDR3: CASSPSPTANTEAFF

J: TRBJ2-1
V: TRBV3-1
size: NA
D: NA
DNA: TGTGCCAGCAGCCAAGAACCCTCCGCAAATAATGAGCAGTTCTTC
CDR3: CASSQEPSANNEQFF

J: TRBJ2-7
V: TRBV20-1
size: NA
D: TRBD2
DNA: TGCAGTGCCCGACTAGCGGACTACGAGCAGTACTTC
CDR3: CSARLADYEQYF

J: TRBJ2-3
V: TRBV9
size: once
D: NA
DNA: TGTGCCAGCACAAGGGGGGATAGCACAGATACGCAGTATTTT
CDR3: CASTRGDSTDTQYF

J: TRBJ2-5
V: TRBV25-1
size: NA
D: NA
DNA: TGTGCCAGCAGTGAATTTATCCTAGGAGAGACCCAGTACTTC
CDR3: CASSEFILGETQYF

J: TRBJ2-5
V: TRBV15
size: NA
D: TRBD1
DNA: TGTGCCACCAGCGGTGGGACCGGGACAGGTGATGAGACCCAGTACTTC
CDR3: CATSGGTGTGDETQYF

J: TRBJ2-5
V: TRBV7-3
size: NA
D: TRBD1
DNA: TGTGCCAGCAGCTCGACAGGGGGTCAGGAGACCCAGTACTTC
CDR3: CASSSTGGQETQYF

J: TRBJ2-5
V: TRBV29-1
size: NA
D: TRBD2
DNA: TGCAGCGTGGGGACTAGCGGGGGGGCCCAGTACTTC
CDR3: CSVGTSGGAQYF

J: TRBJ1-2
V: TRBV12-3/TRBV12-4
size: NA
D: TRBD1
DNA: TGTGCCAGCAGTTTGCCGGACAGGCCTAACTATGGCTACACCTTC
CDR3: CASSLPDRPNYGYTF

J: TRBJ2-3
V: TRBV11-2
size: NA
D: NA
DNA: TGTGCCAGCAGCTTAAGTGGGCGGCCAGATACGCAGTATTTT
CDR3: CASSLSGRPDTQYF

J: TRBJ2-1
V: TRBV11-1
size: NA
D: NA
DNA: TGTGCCAGCAGCTTAAGCCGAGGGATCAATGAGCAGTTCTTC
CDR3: CASSLSRGINEQFF

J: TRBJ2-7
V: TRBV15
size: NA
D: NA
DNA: TGTGCCACCAGCAGCCAAGCTGACGGCCCCTACGAGCAGTACTTC
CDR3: CATSSQADGPYEQYF

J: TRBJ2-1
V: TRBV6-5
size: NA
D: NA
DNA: TGTGCCAGCAGCCAACCCAACAATGAGCAGTTCTTC
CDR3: CASSQPNNEQFF

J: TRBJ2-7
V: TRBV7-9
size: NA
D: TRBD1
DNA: TGTGCCAGCAGCTTTAGGGACAGACTCTCCTACGAGCAGTACTTC
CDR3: CASSFRDRLSYEQYF

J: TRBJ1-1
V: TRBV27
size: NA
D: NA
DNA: TGTGCCAGCAGTTTATCGTCGCGAAGTGAAGCTTTCTTT
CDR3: CASSLSSRSEAFF

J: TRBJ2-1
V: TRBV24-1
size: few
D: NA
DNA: TGTGCCACCAGTGAGGGCCCAGGAACCTACAATGAGCAGTTCTTC
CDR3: CATSEGPGTYNEQFF

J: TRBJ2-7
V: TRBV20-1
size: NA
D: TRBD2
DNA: TGCAGTGCTAGAGATAATGAGCGGGGCCCAGCCTACGAGCAGTACTTC
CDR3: CSARDNERGPAYEQYF

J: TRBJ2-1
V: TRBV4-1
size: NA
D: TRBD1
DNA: TGCGCCAGCAGCCAAGATGAGGGACAGGGATACGGTTCGGAGCAGTTCTTC
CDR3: CASSQDEGQGYGSEQFF

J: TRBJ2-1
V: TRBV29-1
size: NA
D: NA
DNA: TGCAGCGTTGAAACGGACAGATCCTACAATGAGCAGTTCTTC
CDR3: CSVETDRSYNEQFF

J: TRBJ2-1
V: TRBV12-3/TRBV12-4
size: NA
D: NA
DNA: TGTGCCAGCAGTTTTTCCCTACCCAATGAGCAGTTCTTC
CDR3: CASSFSLPNEQFF

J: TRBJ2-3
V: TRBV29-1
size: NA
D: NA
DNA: TGCAGCGTTGTCGGGGAGGCTGGCACAGATACGCAGTATTTT
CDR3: CSVVGEAGTDTQYF

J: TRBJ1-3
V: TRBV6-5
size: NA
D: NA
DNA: TGTGCCAGCCGTATAGGGGCGAGCTCTGGAAACACCATATATTTT
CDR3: CASRIGASSGNTIYF

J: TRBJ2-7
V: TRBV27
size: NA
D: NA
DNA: TGTGCCAGCAGTTCAAGTGCCAGGGCCTACGAGCAGTACTTC
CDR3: CASSSSARAYEQYF

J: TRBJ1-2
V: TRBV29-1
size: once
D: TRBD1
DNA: TGCAGCGTTGACAGGGGGTCCGATGGCTACACCTTC
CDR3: CSVDRGSDGYTF

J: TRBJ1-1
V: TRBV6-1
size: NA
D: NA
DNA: TGTGCCAGCAGTGAAGCCCTATTACAGATCATGAACACTGAAGCTTTCTTT
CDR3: CASSEALLQIMNTEAFF

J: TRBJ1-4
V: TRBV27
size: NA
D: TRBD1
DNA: TGTGCCAGCAGTCCGAGGGACAGGGGGCATGAAAAACTGTTTTTT
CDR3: CASSPRDRGHEKLFF

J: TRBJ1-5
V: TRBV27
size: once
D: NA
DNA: TGTGCCAGTTCTTCAATTCCCGGGATTAGCAATCAGCCCCAGCATTTT
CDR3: CASSSIPGISNQPQHF

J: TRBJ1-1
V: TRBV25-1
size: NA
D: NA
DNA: TGTGCCAGCAGTGGTCAGGGGAGGAACACTGAAGCTTTCTTT
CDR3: CASSGQGRNTEAFF

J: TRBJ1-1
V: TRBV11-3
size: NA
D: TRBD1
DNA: TGTGCCAGCAGCTCTCGACAGGGAGTAACTAACACTGAAGCTTTCTTT
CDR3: CASSSRQGVTNTEAFF

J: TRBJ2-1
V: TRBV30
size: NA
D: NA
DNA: TGTGCCTGGAGTGTATCCACCTACAATGAGCAGTTCTTC
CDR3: CAWSVSTYNEQFF

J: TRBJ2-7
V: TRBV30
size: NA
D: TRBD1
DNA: TGTGCCTGGAAGGCCCCTGGGCAGGGGGCCTACGAGCAGTACTTC
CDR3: CAWKAPGQGAYEQYF

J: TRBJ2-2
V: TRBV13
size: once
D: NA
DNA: TGTGCCAGCAGCTTATACGGCTCGGCAAATGGGGAGCTGTTTTTT
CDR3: CASSLYGSANGELFF

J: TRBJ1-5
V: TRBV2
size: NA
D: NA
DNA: TGTGCCAGCAGTAACCGGGACGGGAATCAGCCCCAGCATTTT
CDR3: CASSNRDGNQPQHF